The rows below give T cell receptor beta chains drawn from one sample of a study of blood T cell repertoires in COVID-19. Produced via immunoSEQ multiplex PCR; TCRdb's table is partial and in-frame only. This table holds a few hundred thousand clones, 84% found once. The specimen sequenced was peripheral blood. These receptors all come from a woman of 80 years or more with active or convalescent COVID-19. The CDR3 runs from the conserved cysteine through the conserved F or W. A D gene is named only where the DNA matches it firmly. Part of the rows lack a size; the others show once, few, many or a class for expanded clones.

DNA | CDR3 | J | size | V | D
TGTGCCAGCAGTTCTACTCGACTAGCGGGGGGGCGAAATGAGCAGTTCTTC | CASSSTRLAGGRNEQFF | TRBJ2-1 | once | TRBV2 | TRBD2
TGTGCCAGTAGTCTGGGACTAGCGGGAGGGCGGGGTGGCACCGGGGAGCTGTTTTTT | CASSLGLAGGRGGTGELFF | TRBJ2-2 | once | TRBV19 | TRBD2
TGTGCCAGCAGCTTATCCCTAGCCAAAAACATTCAGTACTTC | CASSLSLAKNIQYF | TRBJ2-4 | - | TRBV7-2 | -
TGTGCCAGCAGCCCCGGCCGGACAGGGGTGGGCTACAATGAGCAGTTCTTC | CASSPGRTGVGYNEQFF | TRBJ2-1 | - | TRBV7-9 | TRBD1
TGTGCCAGCAGTTTCGGACTAGCACCCGATACGCAGTATTTT | CASSFGLAPDTQYF | TRBJ2-3 | - | TRBV27 | TRBD2
TGTGCCAGCTCACCTCTGACAGGGGCTGGGAACACTGAAGCTTTCTTT | CASSPLTGAGNTEAFF | TRBJ1-1 | - | TRBV18 | TRBD1
TGTGCCAGCAGCCCAACAGGGTCTAGAAACACCATATATTTT | CASSPTGSRNTIYF | TRBJ1-3 | - | TRBV5-5 | -
TGTGCCAGCAGTCGAATAGCGGGGGCCGAGGGTGAGCAGTTCTTC | CASSRIAGAEGEQFF | TRBJ2-1 | - | TRBV7-3 | TRBD2
TGCAGTGCTCAAGGGGGAACTGGCTACACCTTC | CSAQGGTGYTF | TRBJ1-2 | - | TRBV20-1 | -
TGTGCCAGTAGCCTTACAGGGCCTTCACCCCTCCACTTT | CASSLTGPSPLHF | TRBJ1-6 | - | TRBV19 | -
TGTGCTAGCAGCTTAGTACTAGCGGCCTACAATGAGCAGTTCTTC | CASSLVLAAYNEQFF | TRBJ2-1 | - | TRBV7-7 | TRBD2
TGTGCCAGCCTACGCGGGTACACTGAAGCTTTCTTT | CASLRGYTEAFF | TRBJ1-1 | - | TRBV7-9 | -
TGTGCCAGCAGCTTGACAGGGGTAGAGACCCAGTACTTC | CASSLTGVETQYF | TRBJ2-5 | - | TRBV5-6 | TRBD1
TGTGCCAGCAGTTACTCAGGCAGGGGGAATTCACCCCTCCACTTT | CASSYSGRGNSPLHF | TRBJ1-6 | - | TRBV6-5 | TRBD1
TGCGCCAGCAGCTTAGGACAACCGAACACTGAAGCTTTCTTT | CASSLGQPNTEAFF | TRBJ1-1 | - | TRBV5-1 | -
TGTGCCAGCAGTCCCAGGGAATTGGAGACCCAGTACTTC | CASSPRELETQYF | TRBJ2-5 | - | TRBV12-3/TRBV12-4 | -
TGTGCCAGCACAACTAGCGGGAGTGCAGATACGCAGTATTTT | CASTTSGSADTQYF | TRBJ2-3 | - | TRBV3-1/TRBV3-2 | TRBD2
TGTGCCAGCAGCTTAGCAACGGGGGGATCTGGCTACACCTTC | CASSLATGGSGYTF | TRBJ1-2 | - | TRBV7-8 | -
TGTGCCAGTAGTACAGCCGGGACACGCTACGAGCAGTACTTC | CASSTAGTRYEQYF | TRBJ2-7 | - | TRBV19 | -
TGTGCCAGCAGCTGGGCTGGGACTAGCGGAGATACGCAGTATTTT | CASSWAGTSGDTQYF | TRBJ2-3 | - | TRBV7-2 | TRBD2
TGTGCCAGCAGCCCACAATGGACAGATTACCAAGAGACCCAGTACTTC | CASSPQWTDYQETQYF | TRBJ2-5 | - | TRBV5-6 | -
TGTGCCAGCAGCCAACTCCTCGGGGTTGACACAGATACGCAGTATTTT | CASSQLLGVDTDTQYF | TRBJ2-3 | - | TRBV14 | -
TGTGCCAGTAGTTCGCAACAGGGGCGGTATAGCAATCAGCCCCAGCATTTT | CASSSQQGRYSNQPQHF | TRBJ1-5 | - | TRBV19 | TRBD1
TGTGCTAGTGGTTTAGGGGAGGGGTCCCAAAACACCATATATTTT | CASGLGEGSQNTIYF | TRBJ1-3 | - | TRBV12-5 | -